This is a list of T cell receptor beta chains from one sample in a study of T cell responses to AZD1222 COVID-19 vaccine. This table comes from immunoSEQ multiplex PCR, and its TCRdb copy is limited to in-frame clones, with some not included. This sample has 110,000 to 150,000 clones; 75% to 90% occur once, and the top ten carry approximately 4.5%. The material sequenced was peripheral blood, taken on day 0 of AZD1222 vaccination. These receptors came from an adult in good health. Each CDR3 is given with its conserved first and last residue. A D gene is named only where the DNA matches it firmly. Only some rows state a clone size, as once, few, many or a class for expanded clones.

TRBV7-9	NA	18	TRBJ1-5	TRBD1	TGTGCCAGCAGCTTGGGACAGGTGGTTTTGTTTAGCAATCAGCCCCAGCATTTT	CASSLGQVVLFSNQPQHF
TRBV5-1	few	21	TRBJ2-2	TRBD2	TGCGCCAGCAGCTTGGAGAGGTCGTTCGAGCGGGGTGCACGGCGGGCCGGGGAGCTGTTTTTT	CASSLERSFERGARRAGELFF
TRBV9	NA	13	TRBJ2-1	NA	TGTGCCAGCAGCGTAGGGGTCAGCGATGAGCAGTTCTTC	CASSVGVSDEQFF
TRBV6-4	NA	15	TRBJ2-3	NA	TGTGCCAGCAGTGACTCGAGACACGGTGGGGATACGCAGTATTTT	CASSDSRHGGDTQYF
TRBV2	many	14	TRBJ2-2	NA	TGTGCCAGCACCAGAGGACGGGGAGCCGGGGAGCTGTTTTTT	CASTRGRGAGELFF
TRBV28	NA	14	TRBJ1-2	TRBD1	TGTGCCAGCAGTTTATGGGAACAGGGGAATGGCTACACCTTC	CASSLWEQGNGYTF
TRBV2	NA	15	TRBJ1-2	TRBD1	TGTGCCAGCAGTGACTTGGACAGGGGGAACTATGGCTACACCTTC	CASSDLDRGNYGYTF
TRBV9	NA	15	TRBJ2-7	NA	TGTGCCAGCAGCGTAGGAGGGGGGGACGTCTACGAGCAGTACTTC	CASSVGGGDVYEQYF
TRBV11-2	NA	16	TRBJ1-1	NA	TGTGCCAGCAGCTTGAGCGGGCCTCGAGAAGACACTGAAGCTTTCTTT	CASSLSGPREDTEAFF
TRBV4-2	NA	16	TRBJ1-1	NA	TGTGCCAGCAGCCAAGTTAAGGGAATTGGGGACACTGAAGCTTTCTTT	CASSQVKGIGDTEAFF
TRBV2	NA	15	TRBJ2-5	NA	TGTGCCAGCAGTGAGGGTGACGCCATCCGAGAGACCCAGTACTTC	CASSEGDAIRETQYF
TRBV18	NA	14	TRBJ2-1	NA	TGTGCCAGCTCACCACAAGCCGGATACAATGAGCAGTTCTTC	CASSPQAGYNEQFF